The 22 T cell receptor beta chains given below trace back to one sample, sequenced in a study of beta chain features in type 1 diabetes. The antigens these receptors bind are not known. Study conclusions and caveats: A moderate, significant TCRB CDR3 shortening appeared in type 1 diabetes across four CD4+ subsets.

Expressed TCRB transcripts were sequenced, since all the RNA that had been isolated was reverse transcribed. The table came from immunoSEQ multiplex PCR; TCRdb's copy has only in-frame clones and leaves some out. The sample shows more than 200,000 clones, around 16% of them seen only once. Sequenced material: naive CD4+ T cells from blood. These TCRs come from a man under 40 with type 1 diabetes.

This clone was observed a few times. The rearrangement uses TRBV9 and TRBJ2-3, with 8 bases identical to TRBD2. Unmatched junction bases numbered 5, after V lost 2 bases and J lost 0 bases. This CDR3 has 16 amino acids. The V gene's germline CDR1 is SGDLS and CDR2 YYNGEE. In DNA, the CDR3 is TGTGCCAGCAGCGTGGGTGGACTAGCTAGCACAGATACGCAGTATTTT. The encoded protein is CASSVGGLASTDTQYF.

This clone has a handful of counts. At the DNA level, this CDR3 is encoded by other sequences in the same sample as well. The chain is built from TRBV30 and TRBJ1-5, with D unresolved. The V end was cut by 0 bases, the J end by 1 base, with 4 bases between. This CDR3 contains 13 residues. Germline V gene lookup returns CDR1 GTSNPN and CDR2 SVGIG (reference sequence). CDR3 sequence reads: CAWSVDSNQPQHF. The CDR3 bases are TGTGCCTGGAGTGTGGACAGCAATCAGCCCCAGCATTTT.

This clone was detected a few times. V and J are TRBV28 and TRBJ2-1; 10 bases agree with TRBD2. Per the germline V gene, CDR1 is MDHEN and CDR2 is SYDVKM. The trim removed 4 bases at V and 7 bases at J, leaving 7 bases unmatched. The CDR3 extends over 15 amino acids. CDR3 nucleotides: TGTGCCAGCAGTTCAGCGGGAGGGCCGAGGAATGAGCAGTTCTTC. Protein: CASSSAGGPRNEQFF.

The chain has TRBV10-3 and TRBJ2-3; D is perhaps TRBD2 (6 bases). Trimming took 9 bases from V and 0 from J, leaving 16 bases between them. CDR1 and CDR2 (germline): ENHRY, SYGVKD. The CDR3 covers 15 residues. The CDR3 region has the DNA TGTGCCATGTCTCTTAGCGGAACTAGCACAGATACGCAGTATTTT. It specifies CAMSLSGTSTDTQYF.

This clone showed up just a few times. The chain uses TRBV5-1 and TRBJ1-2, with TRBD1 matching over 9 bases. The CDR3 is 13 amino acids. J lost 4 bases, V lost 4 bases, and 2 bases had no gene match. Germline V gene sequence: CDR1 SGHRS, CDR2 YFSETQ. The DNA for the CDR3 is TGCGCCAGCAGCCCGGGACAGGGCTATGGCTACACCTTC. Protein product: CASSPGQGYGYTF.

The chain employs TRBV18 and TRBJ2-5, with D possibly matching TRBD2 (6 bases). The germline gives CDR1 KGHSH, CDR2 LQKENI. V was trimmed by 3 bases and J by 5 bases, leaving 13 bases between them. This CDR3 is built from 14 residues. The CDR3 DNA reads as TGTGCCAGCTCACCCGCCGGGGAGGTGGAGACCCAGTACTTC. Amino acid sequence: CASSPAGEVETQYF.

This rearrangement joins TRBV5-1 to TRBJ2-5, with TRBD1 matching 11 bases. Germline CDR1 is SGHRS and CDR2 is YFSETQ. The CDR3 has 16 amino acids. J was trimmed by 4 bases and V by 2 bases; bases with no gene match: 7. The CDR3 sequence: CASSFAGQGARETQYF. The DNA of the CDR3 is TGCGCCAGCAGCTTTGCAGGACAGGGGGCTAGAGAGACCCAGTACTTC.

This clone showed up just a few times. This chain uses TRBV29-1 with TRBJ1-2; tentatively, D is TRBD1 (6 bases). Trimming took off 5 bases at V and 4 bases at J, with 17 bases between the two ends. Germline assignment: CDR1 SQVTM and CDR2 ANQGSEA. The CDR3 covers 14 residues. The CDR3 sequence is CSVSHRAQGYGYTF. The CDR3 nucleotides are TGCAGCGTTTCACACAGGGCCCAGGGCTATGGCTACACCTTC.

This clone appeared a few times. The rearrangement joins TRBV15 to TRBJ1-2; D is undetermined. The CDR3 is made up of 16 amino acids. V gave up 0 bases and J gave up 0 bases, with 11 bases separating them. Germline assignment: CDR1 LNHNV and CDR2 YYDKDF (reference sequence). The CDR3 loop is CATSRDYERTNYGYTF. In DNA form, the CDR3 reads TGTGCCACCAGCAGAGATTACGAGAGAACTAACTATGGCTACACCTTC.

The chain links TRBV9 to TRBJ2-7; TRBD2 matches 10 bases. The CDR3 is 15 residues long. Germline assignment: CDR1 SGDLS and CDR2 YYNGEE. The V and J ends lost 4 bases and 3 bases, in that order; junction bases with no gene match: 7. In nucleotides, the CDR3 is TGTGCCAGCAGCCAAGGACTAGCGGTTCTCTACGAGCAGTACTTC. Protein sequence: CASSQGLAVLYEQYF.

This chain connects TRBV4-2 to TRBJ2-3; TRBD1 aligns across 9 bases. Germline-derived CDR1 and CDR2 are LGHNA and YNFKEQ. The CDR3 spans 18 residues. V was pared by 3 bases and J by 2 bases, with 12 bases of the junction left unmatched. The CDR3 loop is CASSQGSSGTGYTDTQYF. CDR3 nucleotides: TGTGCCAGCAGCCAGGGAAGTTCCGGGACAGGGTACACAGATACGCAGTATTTT.

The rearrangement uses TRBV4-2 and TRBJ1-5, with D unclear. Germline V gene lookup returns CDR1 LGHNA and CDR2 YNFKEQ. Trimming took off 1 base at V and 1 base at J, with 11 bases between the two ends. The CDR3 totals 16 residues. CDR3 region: CASSQGWAESNQPQHF. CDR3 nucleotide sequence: TGTGCCAGCAGCCAAGGATGGGCGGAGAGCAATCAGCCCCAGCATTTT.

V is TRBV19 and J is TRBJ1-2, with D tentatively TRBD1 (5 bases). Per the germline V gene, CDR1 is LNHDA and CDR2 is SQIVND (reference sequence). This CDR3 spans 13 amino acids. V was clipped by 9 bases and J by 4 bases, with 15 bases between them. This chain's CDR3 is CASHPDTGYGYTF. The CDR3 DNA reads TGTGCCAGCCATCCGGACACCGGCTATGGCTACACCTTC.

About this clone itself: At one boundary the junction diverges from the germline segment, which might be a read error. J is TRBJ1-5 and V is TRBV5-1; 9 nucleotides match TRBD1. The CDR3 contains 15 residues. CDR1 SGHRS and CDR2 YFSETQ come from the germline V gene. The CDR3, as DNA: TGTGCCAGCAGCTATGGACAGGGGAGAAATCAGCCCCAGCATTTT. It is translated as CASSYGQGRNQPQHF.

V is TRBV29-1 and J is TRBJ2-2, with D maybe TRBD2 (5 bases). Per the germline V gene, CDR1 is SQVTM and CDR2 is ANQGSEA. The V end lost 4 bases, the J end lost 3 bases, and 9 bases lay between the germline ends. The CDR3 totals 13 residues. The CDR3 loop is CSVVDGDTGELFF. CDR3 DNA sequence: TGCAGCGTTGTGGACGGGGACACCGGGGAGCTGTTTTTT.

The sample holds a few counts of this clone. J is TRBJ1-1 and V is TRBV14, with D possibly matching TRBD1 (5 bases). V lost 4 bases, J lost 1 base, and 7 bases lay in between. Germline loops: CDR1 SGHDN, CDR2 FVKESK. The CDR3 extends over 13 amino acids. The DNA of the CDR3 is TGTGCCAGCAGCCTGGGACCGAACACTGAAGCTTTCTTT. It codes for CASSLGPNTEAFF.

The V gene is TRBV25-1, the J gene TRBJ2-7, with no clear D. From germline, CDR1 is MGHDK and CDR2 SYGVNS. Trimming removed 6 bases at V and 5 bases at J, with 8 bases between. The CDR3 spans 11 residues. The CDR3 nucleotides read TGTGCCAGCAGGGAGATAAACGAGCAGTACTTC. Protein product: CASREINEQYF.

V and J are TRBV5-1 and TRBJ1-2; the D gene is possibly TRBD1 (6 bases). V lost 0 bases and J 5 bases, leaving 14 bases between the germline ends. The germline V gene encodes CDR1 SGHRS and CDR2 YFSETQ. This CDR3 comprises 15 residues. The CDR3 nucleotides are TGCGCCAGCAGCTTGGCCGTTGGACAGCAGTATGGCTACACCTTC. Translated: CASSLAVGQQYGYTF.

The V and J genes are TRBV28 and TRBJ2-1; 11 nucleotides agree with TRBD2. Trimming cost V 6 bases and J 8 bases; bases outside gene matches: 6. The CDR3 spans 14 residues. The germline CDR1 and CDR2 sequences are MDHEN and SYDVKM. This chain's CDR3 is CASRSSGRKYEQFF. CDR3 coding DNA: TGTGCCAGCAGGTCTAGCGGGAGGAAGTATGAGCAGTTCTTC.

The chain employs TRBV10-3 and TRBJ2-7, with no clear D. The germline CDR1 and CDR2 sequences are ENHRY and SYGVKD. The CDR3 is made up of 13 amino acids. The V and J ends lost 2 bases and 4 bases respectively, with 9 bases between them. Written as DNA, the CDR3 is TGTGCCATCAGTGAGCCTTTTAGATACGAGCAGTACTTC. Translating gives CAISEPFRYEQYF.

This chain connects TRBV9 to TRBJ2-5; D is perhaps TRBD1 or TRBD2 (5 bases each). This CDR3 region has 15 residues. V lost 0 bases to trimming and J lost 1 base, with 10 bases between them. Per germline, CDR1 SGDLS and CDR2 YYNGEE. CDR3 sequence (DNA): TGTGCCAGCAGCGTAGATGGGGGATTCCAAGAGACCCAGTACTTC. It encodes CASSVDGGFQETQYF.

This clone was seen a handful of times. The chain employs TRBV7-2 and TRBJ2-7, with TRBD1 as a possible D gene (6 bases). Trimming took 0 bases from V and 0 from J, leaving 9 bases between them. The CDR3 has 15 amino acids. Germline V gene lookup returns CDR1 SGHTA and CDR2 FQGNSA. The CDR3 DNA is TGTGCCAGCAGCTTAGCCTGGGACATCTCCTACGAGCAGTACTTC. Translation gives CASSLAWDISYEQYF.